The rows below give T cell receptor beta chains drawn from one sample of a study of cytomegalovirus exposure and HLA in healthy donors. TCRdb keeps only in-frame clones here, not all; method: immunoSEQ multiplex PCR. The sample has 150,000 to 200,000 clones, 80% to 90% seen once. Material for sequencing was PBMCs. Receptor source: a woman aged 18 to 35 in good health and CMV-seronegative. CDR3s include the opening cysteine and the closing phenylalanine or tryptophan. The D gene is left open where the match is weak. Clone size, where shown, is once, few, many, or a class for clones that have expanded.

V	D	size	J	DNA	CDR3
TRBV2	TRBD1	.	TRBJ1-5	TGTGCCAGCAGTCGTAGGACAGGAGACAATCAGCCCCAGCATTTT	CASSRRTGDNQPQHF
TRBV29-1	TRBD1	.	TRBJ1-6	TGCAGCGTTGGGGGGACAGGGGATTCACCCCTCCACTTT	CSVGGTGDSPLHF
TRBV4-2	.	.	TRBJ2-6	TGTGCCAGCAGCCAAGAAGGGGGATCTGGGGCCAACGTCCTGACTTTC	CASSQEGGSGANVLTF
TRBV6-1	.	.	TRBJ2-7	TGTGCCAGCACCTTAGCAGGGCCTCTCTACGAGCAGTACTTC	CASTLAGPLYEQYF
TRBV21-1	.	.	TRBJ1-6	TGTGCCAGCAGCAACTCTTCTCGGGACACAAAAACTTCTAATTCACCCCTCCACTTT	CASSNSSRDTKTSNSPLHF
TRBV6-1	TRBD2	.	TRBJ2-5	TGTGCCAGCAGTGAAGTAGCGGGTGAACAAGAGACCCAGTACTTC	CASSEVAGEQETQYF
TRBV28	.	once	TRBJ2-3	TGTGCCAGCAGTTGGGACATTCCCCGTCCGACTAGCACAGATACGCAGTATTTT	CASSWDIPRPTSTDTQYF
TRBV7-3	.	few	TRBJ2-1	TGTGCCAGCGCCTACGGGGTGGCCTCCTACAATGAGCAGTTCTTC	CASAYGVASYNEQFF
TRBV7-3	.	.	TRBJ1-1	TGTGCCAGCAGCCCGCAGATGAACACTGAAGCTTTCTTT	CASSPQMNTEAFF
TRBV7-2	TRBD1	.	TRBJ1-5	TGTGCCAGCAGCTTACAAGGGACAGGCGGTCAGCCCCAGCATTTT	CASSLQGTGGQPQHF
TRBV4-2	.	.	TRBJ1-6	TGTGCCAGCAGCCAAGATATTTCACCCCTCCACTTT	CASSQDISPLHF
TRBV28	TRBD1	.	TRBJ1-2	TGTGCCAGCAGTATACAGGGGGCGCAGAACTATGGCTACACCTTC	CASSIQGAQNYGYTF
TRBV18	.	.	TRBJ1-2	TGTGCCAGCTCACCAGAGGGAGGCTCTTTTAACTATGGCTACACCTTC	CASSPEGGSFNYGYTF
TRBV7-8	TRBD1	.	TRBJ1-5	TGTGCCAGCAGCTTAGTTTTAGGGGGCGCCGGTTATAGCAATCAGCCCCAGCATTTT	CASSLVLGGAGYSNQPQHF
TRBV27	TRBD1	.	TRBJ1-4	TGTGCCAGCAGTTCACAGGGGGCGGGGGAAAAACTGTTTTTT	CASSSQGAGEKLFF
TRBV21-1	.	.	TRBJ2-7	TGTGCCAGCACCTCATCGCCTGGACTTACAGCCTACGAGCAGTACTTC	CASTSSPGLTAYEQYF
TRBV2	.	.	TRBJ1-1	TGTGCCAGTACCCTGGGGGGTGAAAAGACTGAAGCTTTCTTT	CASTLGGEKTEAFF
TRBV4-1	TRBD2	once	TRBJ2-2	TGCGCCAGCAGCCTCCCTCCGGGACTAGACGCCGGGGAGCTGTTTTTT	CASSLPPGLDAGELFF
TRBV29-1	.	.	TRBJ2-2	TGCAGCGTAGAGACATTTAATACGAACACCGGGGAGCTGTTTTTT	CSVETFNTNTGELFF
TRBV27	.	.	TRBJ1-5	TGTGCCAGCAGTTCTTTAGGGGAGGGAAGACTCTATAGCAATCAGCCCCAGCATTTT	CASSSLGEGRLYSNQPQHF
TRBV2	.	.	TRBJ1-2	TGTGCCAGCAGTGAAGTGAAGTGGACTGATGGCTACACCTTC	CASSEVKWTDGYTF
TRBV7-9	.	.	TRBJ2-1	TGTGCCAGCAGCTTAGGGGCAGGATTATCCTACAATGAGCAGTTCTTC	CASSLGAGLSYNEQFF
TRBV4-2	TRBD1	.	TRBJ2-7	TGTGCCAGCAGCCAAGATCGAGGGGGCATCGACGAGCAGTACTTC	CASSQDRGGIDEQYF
TRBV7-3	TRBD1	.	TRBJ2-3	TGTGCCAGCAGCTCCGCCGGGACAGGGGGCACAGATACGCAGTATTTT	CASSSAGTGGTDTQYF
TRBV28	.	.	TRBJ2-1	TGTGCCAGCACCCAGGGACTTAATAACAATGAGCAGTTCTTC	CASTQGLNNNEQFF
TRBV27	.	.	TRBJ2-1	TGTGCCAGCAGTTTTACAGGGTTGAATGAGCAGTTCTTC	CASSFTGLNEQFF
TRBV5-1	.	.	TRBJ2-7	TGCGCCAGCAGCTACCTCGGTACTGACGAGCAGTACTTC	CASSYLGTDEQYF
TRBV12-5	TRBD1	.	TRBJ1-3	TGTGCTAGTGGTTTGTCGGGGACAGGGTTTGGAAACACCATATATTTT	CASGLSGTGFGNTIYF
TRBV5-8	.	.	TRBJ2-1	TGTGCCAGCAGCTTGGCGGTGAGCTCCTACAATGAGCAGTTCTTC	CASSLAVSSYNEQFF
TRBV27	TRBD1	.	TRBJ1-5	TGTGCCAGCACCCGACAGGGGCGAGACAATCAGCCCCAGCATTTT	CASTRQGRDNQPQHF
TRBV2	TRBD1	few	TRBJ1-4	TGTGCCAGCACGAGGACAGGGAGGGGAACTAATGAAAAACTGTTTTTT	CASTRTGRGTNEKLFF
TRBV2	TRBD1	once	TRBJ2-1	TGTGCCAGCACTGACAGGGGTCTGAGCAATGAGCAGTTCTTC	CASTDRGLSNEQFF
TRBV5-6	.	.	TRBJ1-2	TGTGCCAGCAGCTTGGCTCAGGGGATTGCTGGCTACACCTTC	CASSLAQGIAGYTF
TRBV7-8	TRBD2	.	TRBJ2-2	TGTGCCAGCAGCCTCAGCGGGGGGCACACCGGGGAGCTGTTTTTT	CASSLSGGHTGELFF
TRBV5-1	.	.	TRBJ2-2	TGCGCCAGCAGCGCGGGACAGCAAATGAACACCGGGGAGCTGTTTTTT	CASSAGQQMNTGELFF
TRBV2	.	.	TRBJ2-5	TGTGCCAGCAGTGAAGGTCGGACCCAGTACTTC	CASSEGRTQYF
TRBV30	.	.	TRBJ2-3	TGTGCCTCGGGACAATGGATCACAGATACGCAGTATTTT	CASGQWITDTQYF
TRBV18	.	.	TRBJ2-4	TGTGCCAGCTCGGAAAACGGGGTAGCCAAAAACATTCAGTACTTC	CASSENGVAKNIQYF
TRBV7-9	.	.	TRBJ1-4	TGTTCCAGCAGCTCGGGTTCCGAAAAACTGTTTTTT	CSSSSGSEKLFF
TRBV7-3	.	.	TRBJ2-1	TGTGCCAGCAGCGCGAACGACAGAAACTACAATGAGCAGTTCTTC	CASSANDRNYNEQFF
TRBV5-1	.	once	TRBJ1-3	TGCGCCAGCAGTGAATTGACAGGAGCCTACTCTGGAAACACCATATATTTT	CASSELTGAYSGNTIYF
TRBV5-1	TRBD1	.	TRBJ2-3	TGCGCCAGCAGCTTCGGGACAGGGACAGATACGCAGTATTTT	CASSFGTGTDTQYF
TRBV5-1	.	.	TRBJ2-7	TGCGCCAGCAGCTTGGCTCCGGACTCAATCTACGAGCAGTACTTC	CASSLAPDSIYEQYF
TRBV5-5	.	.	TRBJ2-5	TGTGCCAGCAGCTTTTCGCGGGGAGGATTCCAAGAGACCCAGTACTTC	CASSFSRGGFQETQYF
TRBV5-5	TRBD1	.	TRBJ1-4	TGTGCCAGCAGCTTACAGGGGGCTTTTGAAAAACTGTTTTTT	CASSLQGAFEKLFF
TRBV10-3	TRBD1	few	TRBJ2-7	TGTGCCAGCAGTCAACTACCGAGGGACAGGGGAATTAGCGAGCAGTACTTC	CASSQLPRDRGISEQYF
TRBV7-2	TRBD1	.	TRBJ1-5	TGTGCCAGCAGCTACAGGGGAAATCAGCCCCAGCATTTT	CASSYRGNQPQHF
TRBV5-4	.	.	TRBJ1-1	TGTGCCAGCAGCTTGGGGACAGATGAAGCTTTCTTT	CASSLGTDEAFF
TRBV4-1	.	.	TRBJ1-4	TGCGCCAGCAGCCCTACCCCGACAGCAACTAATGAAAAACTGTTTTTT	CASSPTPTATNEKLFF
TRBV6-1	.	.	TRBJ1-1	TGTGCCAGCAGTGAAGACGGGGATTACACTGAAGCTTTCTTT	CASSEDGDYTEAFF
TRBV5-1	TRBD1	.	TRBJ2-7	TGCGCCAGCAGCTTGGGTCCCGGGACAGGTTCCTACGAGCAGTACTTC	CASSLGPGTGSYEQYF
TRBV6-5	.	.	TRBJ2-7	TGTGCCAGCAGTTACCGCCCAGGGTTAGGCTACGAGCAGTACTTC	CASSYRPGLGYEQYF
TRBV13	TRBD2	.	TRBJ2-3	TGTGCCAGCAGCCAAGTGGCTAGCGGGGGGATTAGCACAGATACGCAGTATTTT	CASSQVASGGISTDTQYF
TRBV4-1	.	.	TRBJ2-3	TGCGCCAGCAGACGAACGGGAGTAAGTACAGATACGCAGTATTTT	CASRRTGVSTDTQYF
TRBV18	.	.	TRBJ2-5	TGTGCCAGCTCACCTCCAGGTCGAGAGACCCAGTACTTC	CASSPPGRETQYF
TRBV27	.	.	TRBJ1-5	TGTGCCAGCAGTTTATTCGGGGGAGAGGTCAGTCAGCCCCAGCATTTT	CASSLFGGEVSQPQHF
TRBV2	.	.	TRBJ2-1	TGTGCCAGCAGTGAAGCGGTGGGACAGGGGAGCGGGGGGCTGGGCAATGAGCAGTTCTTC	CASSEAVGQGSGGLGNEQFF
TRBV4-1	.	.	TRBJ2-7	TGCGCCAGCAGCCAACTACAGGGGGGGAAGTACGAGCAGTACTTC	CASSQLQGGKYEQYF
TRBV7-6	TRBD1	once	TRBJ2-1	TGTGCCAGCAGTCTCCCGGGACAGGGGGCTTATGAGCAGTTCTTC	CASSLPGQGAYEQFF